Included here is one TCR beta chain sequence, with context. This CDR3 region has 15 residues. V was clipped by 5 bases and J by 5 bases, with 18 bases between them. Germline-derived CDR1 and CDR2 are MGHRA and YSYEKL. The source of the sample is a study of cytotoxic CD8 clonotypes in ibrutinib-treated CLL. Study details: Of a cohort that held about a dozen relapsed/refractory and roughly 15 treatment-naive patients, some 17 were IGHV unmutated.

Sequencing used immunoSEQ multiplex PCR; TCRdb keeps in-frame clones, though not all of them. Here the sample spans 50,000 to 65,000 clones, less than 75% being singletons. The sample in question was PBMCs, obtained after 12 months of ibrutinib treatment. The chain has TRBV4-1 and TRBJ2-5; D possibly corresponds to TRBD2 (5 bases). This sequence originates from a human donor with chronic lymphocytic leukemia. The CDR3 loop reads CASSYAPMSGETQYF. The CDR3 DNA reads as TGCGCCAGCAGCTATGCCCCAATGTCGGGGGAGACCCAGTACTTC.